There are a few counts of the clone carrying this TCR beta chain. An end of the junction differs from the germline gene, which may be a read error. TCRdb passed the 5' RACE reads through MiXCR, listing each CDR3 protein once. The sample carries hundreds of thousands of distinct CDR3 sequences, approximately 7% recorded once. The germline V gene encodes CDR1 DFQATT and CDR2 SNEGSKA (reference sequence). The CDR3 runs 13 residues. The data are from a study of identical twins. These data also formed part of another study, on yellow fever vaccine responses in identical twins.

Sequenced sample: memory (CD45RO+) T cells sorted from blood. The source of this sequence is a woman between 18 and 29 years old in good health. The V gene is TRBV20-1, the J gene TRBJ2-3; no reliable D call. The chain's CDR3 is CNAPTVGTDTQYF. CDR3 in DNA: TGCAATGCTCCGACGGTCGGCACAGATACGCAGTATTTT.